This paragraph reports one T cell receptor (beta chain). Its antigen is currently unknown. This entry is derived from a study of cytomegalovirus exposure and HLA in healthy donors. PCR involved 60 Vbeta and 13 Jbeta primers. Generated by immunoSEQ multiplex PCR, the TCRdb table keeps only in-frame clones and is missing some. The data show some 140,000 clones, roughly 74% seen once. Overall study findings and caveats: The listing of 150 to 200 TCR beta chains classed them as cytomegalovirus-associated. Other equally common chains were less clonally expanded than HLA-associated TCR beta chains, a later analysis showed.

The CDR3 loop spans 16 amino acids. The J segment lost 1 base and the V segment lost 0 bases, leaving 4 bases of the junction unmatched. Germline CDR1 and CDR2: MNHEY and SVGAGI. This sequence originates from a young man in good health and CMV-seronegative. The source material was PBMCs. This sequence joins TRBV6-5 and TRBJ2-3; 7 bases line up with TRBD1. CDR3 region: CASSYSQGVGTDTQYF. CDR3 sequence (DNA): TGTGCCAGCAGTTACTCCCAGGGGGTTGGCACAGATACGCAGTATTTT.